This is a list of T cell receptor beta chains from one sample in a study of blood T cell repertoires in COVID-19. The table came from immunoSEQ multiplex PCR; TCRdb's copy has only in-frame clones and leaves some out. The sample has about 71,000 clones; roughly 82% are singletons. Sequenced sample: peripheral blood. The source is a woman of 80 years or more with acute or convalescent COVID-19. CDR3s include the opening cysteine and the closing phenylalanine or tryptophan. A D gene is named only where the DNA matches it firmly. Not all rows give a size; the values are once, few, many and, for expanded clones, a class.

>-|TRBJ1-3|-|TRBV29-1
CSVEGFVGTSGNTIYF
TGCAGCGTTGAAGGATTTGTCGGTACCTCTGGAAACACCATATATTTT
>-|TRBJ2-1|-|TRBV9
CASTPPLGVANSYNEQFF
TGTGCCAGCACCCCCCCCCTCGGGGTAGCGAACTCCTACAATGAGCAGTTCTTC
>TRBD1|TRBJ1-5|-|TRBV19
CASSHTGGNQPQHF
TGTGCCAGCTCCCATACAGGGGGCAATCAGCCCCAGCATTTT
>TRBD1|TRBJ2-7|-|TRBV6-5
CASSLTPGTGLYEQYF
TGTGCCAGCAGTTTGACCCCCGGGACAGGGCTCTACGAGCAGTACTTC
>TRBD2|TRBJ2-1|-|TRBV4-2
CASRQIAGGPNEQFF
TGTGCCAGCAGACAAATAGCGGGAGGTCCCAATGAGCAGTTCTTC
>TRBD1|TRBJ1-5|-|TRBV6-5
CASSYRGGGGNQPQHF
TGTGCCAGCAGTTACAGAGGGGGCGGGGGCAATCAGCCCCAGCATTTT
>-|TRBJ2-3|-|TRBV19
CASSIYDTQYF
TGTGCCAGTAGTATTTATGATACGCAGTATTTT
>TRBD1|TRBJ1-1|-|TRBV27
CASSLLGGVGTEAFF
TGTGCCAGCAGTTTATTAGGGGGCGTGGGCACTGAAGCTTTCTTT
>-|TRBJ2-1|-|TRBV5-8
CASSLIYEQFF
TGTGCCAGCAGCTTGATATATGAGCAGTTCTTC
>-|TRBJ2-7|-|TRBV6-2/TRBV6-3
CASSYSVQYEQYF
TGTGCCAGCAGTTACTCAGTGCAGTACGAGCAGTACTTC
>-|TRBJ2-5|-|TRBV20-1
CSAQAQETQYF
TGCAGTGCGCAGGCCCAAGAGACCCAGTACTTC
>TRBD2|TRBJ2-5|-|TRBV9
CASTRRAGGQETQYF
TGTGCCAGCACCCGGCGGGCGGGAGGACAAGAGACCCAGTACTTC
>-|TRBJ1-2|-|TRBV5-1
CASSFMTTYYGYTF
TGCGCCAGCAGCTTTATGACAACTTACTATGGCTACACCTTC
>-|TRBJ1-4|-|TRBV6-6
CASSYTRGPSNEKLFF
TGTGCCAGCAGTTATACACGGGGTCCCTCTAATGAAAAACTGTTTTTT
>-|TRBJ2-7|-|TRBV4-1
CASSQDTTAGFSYEQYF
TGCGCCAGCAGCCAAGATACAACGGCCGGGTTTTCCTACGAGCAGTACTTC
>TRBD1|TRBJ2-3|-|TRBV5-1
CASRTGINTDTQYF
TGCGCCAGCAGGACAGGGATCAACACAGATACGCAGTATTTT
>-|TRBJ2-7|-|TRBV27
CASRPQGSYEQYF
TGTGCCAGCAGGCCTCAGGGGAGCTACGAGCAGTACTTC
>-|TRBJ2-3|-|TRBV10-2
CASSIGSGATDTQYF
TGCGCCAGCAGTATCGGTAGCGGAGCCACAGATACGCAGTATTTT
>TRBD2|TRBJ2-1|-|TRBV5-1
CASSKPGLAAINEQFF
TGCGCCAGCAGTAAGCCGGGACTAGCGGCGATCAATGAGCAGTTCTTC
>TRBD2|TRBJ2-7|-|TRBV5-1
CASSQAGFAGDSYEQYF
TGCGCCAGCAGCCAGGCAGGCTTCGCGGGGGATTCCTACGAGCAGTACTTC
>-|TRBJ1-4|once|TRBV19
CASSRSRGEKLFF
TGTGCCAGCAGTAGATCTAGAGGCGAAAAACTGTTTTTT
>TRBD2|TRBJ2-5|-|TRBV7-2
CASSFGGGGQETQYF
TGTGCCAGCAGCTTTGGTGGCGGGGGCCAAGAGACCCAGTACTTC
>TRBD2|TRBJ2-3|few|TRBV4-3
CASSQELAGGGDTQYF
TGCGCCAGCAGCCAAGAACTAGCGGGAGGTGGGGATACGCAGTATTTT
>TRBD2|TRBJ2-6|-|TRBV10-1
CASSERPGLGYKGANVLTF
TGCGCCAGCAGTGAGCGGCCGGGACTAGGGTATAAGGGGGCCAACGTCCTGACTTTC
>-|TRBJ2-7|-|TRBV19
CASSSGPPGSREQYF
TGTGCCAGTAGCAGCGGCCCCCCGGGATCTCGGGAGCAGTACTTC
>-|TRBJ2-3|-|TRBV7-2
CASSLATGDTQYF
TGTGCCAGCAGCTTAGCGACGGGAGATACGCAGTATTTT
>TRBD2|TRBJ2-2|once|TRBV29-1
CSVSTPTSGRAVGELFF
TGCAGCGTCTCAACTCCAACTAGCGGGAGGGCCGTCGGGGAGCTGTTTTTT
>-|TRBJ2-7|-|TRBV3-1/TRBV3-2
CASSQDPRRDEQYF
TGTGCCAGCAGCCAAGATCCGCGGAGGGACGAGCAGTACTTC
>TRBD2|TRBJ2-1|-|TRBV27
CASSWSGRAGNEQFF
TGTGCCAGCAGTTGGAGCGGGAGGGCCGGTAATGAGCAGTTCTTC
>-|TRBJ2-1|once|TRBV5-1
CASSPGGPAYNEQFF
TGCGCCAGCAGCCCGGGTGGTCCAGCCTACAATGAGCAGTTCTTC
>TRBD2|TRBJ2-7|-|TRBV4-2
CASSQATGLASYEQYF
TGTGCCAGCAGCCAAGCTACAGGACTAGCTTCCTACGAGCAGTACTTC